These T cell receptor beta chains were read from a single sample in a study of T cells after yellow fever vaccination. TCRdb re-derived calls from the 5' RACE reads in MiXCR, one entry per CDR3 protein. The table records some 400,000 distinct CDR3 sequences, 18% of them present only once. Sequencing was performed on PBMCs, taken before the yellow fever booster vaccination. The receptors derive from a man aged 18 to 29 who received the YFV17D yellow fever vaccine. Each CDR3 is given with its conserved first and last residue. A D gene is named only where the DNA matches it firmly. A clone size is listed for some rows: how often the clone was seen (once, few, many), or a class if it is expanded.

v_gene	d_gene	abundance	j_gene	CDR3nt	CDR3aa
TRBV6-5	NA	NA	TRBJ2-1	TGTGCCAGCAAGGGGGGTTATAAGTTGAATGAGCAGTTCTTC	CASKGGYKLNEQFF
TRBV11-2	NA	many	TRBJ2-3	TGTGCCAGCAGAGACCGAACAGATACGCAGTATTTT	CASRDRTDTQYF
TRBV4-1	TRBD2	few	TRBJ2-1	TGCGCCAGCAGCCAAGACGGTAGCGGGCTAAGCTCCTACAATGAGCAGTTCTTC	CASSQDGSGLSSYNEQFF
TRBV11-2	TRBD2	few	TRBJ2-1	TGTGCCAGCAGCCCCTCGGCGGGACTAGTGCTTAGCGAGCAGTTCTTC	CASSPSAGLVLSEQFF
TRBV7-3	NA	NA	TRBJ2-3	TGTGCCAGCAGAGAAAGGGCAGGGGTAGATACGCAGTATTTT	CASRERAGVDTQYF
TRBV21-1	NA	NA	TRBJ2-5	TGTGCCAGTCCTTACGAGACCCAGTACTTC	CASPYETQYF
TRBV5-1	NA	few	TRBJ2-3	TGCGCCAGCAGGTCCCTGGGCACAGATACGCAGTATTTT	CASRSLGTDTQYF
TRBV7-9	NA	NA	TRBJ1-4	TGTGCCAGCAGCCCCCCTGGGCGGGAGAATGAAAAACTGTTTTTT	CASSPPGRENEKLFF
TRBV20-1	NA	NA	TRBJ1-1	TGCAGTGTGGTAGGGGGGCGTTTCACTGAAGCTTTCTTT	CSVVGGRFTEAFF
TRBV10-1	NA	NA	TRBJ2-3	TGCGCCAGCGGACGAGGGGACCTGTTGCCTTATACGCAGTATTTT	CASGRGDLLPYTQYF
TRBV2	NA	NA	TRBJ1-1	TGTGCCAGCAGTTCGTCCCCCGTCCCCACTGGAGCTTTCTTT	CASSSSPVPTGAFF
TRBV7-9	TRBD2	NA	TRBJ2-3	TGTGCCAGCAGCTTAGGGGCCGGGGAGGGCGCAGATACGCAGTATTTT	CASSLGAGEGADTQYF
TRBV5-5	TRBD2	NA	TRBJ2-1	TGTGCCAGCAGCTCGAGACTAGCGGGGGTCTCCTACAATGAGCAGTTCTTC	CASSSRLAGVSYNEQFF
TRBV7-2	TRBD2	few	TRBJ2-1	TGTGCCAGCAGCTACCTAGCGGGGTTCAATGAGCAGTTCTTC	CASSYLAGFNEQFF
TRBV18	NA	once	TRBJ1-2	TGTGCCAGCTCACCGGCGGAGCCCTATGGCTACACCTTC	CASSPAEPYGYTF
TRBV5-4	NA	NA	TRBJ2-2	TGTGCCAGCAGCTTCGGCGGGGTCGCCGGGGAGCTGTTTTTT	CASSFGGVAGELFF
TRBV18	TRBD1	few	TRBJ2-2	TGTGCCAGCTCGCCCCAGCCGGGACAGGGAACCGGGGAGCTGTTTTTT	CASSPQPGQGTGELFF
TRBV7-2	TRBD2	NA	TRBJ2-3	TGTGCCAGCAGCTACACCGGGACTACCACAGATACGCAGTATTTT	CASSYTGTTTDTQYF
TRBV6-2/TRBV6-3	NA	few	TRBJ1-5	TGTGCCAGCAGTCCCCGGACGTTTCAGCCCCAGCATTTT	CASSPRTFQPQHF
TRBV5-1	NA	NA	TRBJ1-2	TGCGCCAGCAGCTTGAACGGGGATGGCTATGGCTACACCTTC	CASSLNGDGYGYTF
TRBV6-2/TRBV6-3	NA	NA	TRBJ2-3	TGTGCCAGCAGTTACGAACTAGTAAGGGATACGCAGTATTTT	CASSYELVRDTQYF
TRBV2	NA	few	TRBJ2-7	TGTGCCAGCAGTGAACTAACGACAGGCGAGCAGTACTTC	CASSELTTGEQYF
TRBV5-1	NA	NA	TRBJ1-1	TGCGCCAGCAGCTTGTACAGGGTGAACACTGAAGCTTTCTTT	CASSLYRVNTEAFF
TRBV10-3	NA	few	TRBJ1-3	TGTGCCATCAGTGAGTCGGGTCGTCTTGGAAACACCATATATTTT	CAISESGRLGNTIYF
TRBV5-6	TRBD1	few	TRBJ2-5	TGTGCCAGCAGCTTGAGCACGACAGGGATTCAAGAGACCCAGTACTTC	CASSLSTTGIQETQYF
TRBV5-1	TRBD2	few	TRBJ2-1	TGCGCCAGCAGCTTGGGGGACTACTACAATGAGCAGTTCTTC	CASSLGDYYNEQFF
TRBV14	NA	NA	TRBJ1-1	TGTGCCAGCAGCCAAAACAGGGAAACAGCTTTCTTT	CASSQNRETAFF
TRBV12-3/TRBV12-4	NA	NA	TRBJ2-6	TGTGCCAGCAGTTTAGCGGCTTCTGGGGCCAACGTCCTGACTTTC	CASSLAASGANVLTF
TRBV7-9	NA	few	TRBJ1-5	TGTGCCAGCAGCTTAGGAGGGGCAAGCAATCAGCCCCAGCATTTT	CASSLGGASNQPQHF
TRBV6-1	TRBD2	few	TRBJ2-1	TGTGCCAGCAGTGACCCAGGCCGGGGAGGACTAGCGGGGTTCAGTGAGCAGTTCTTC	CASSDPGRGGLAGFSEQFF
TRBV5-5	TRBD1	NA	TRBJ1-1	TGTGCCAGCAAGACTGCGGGGACAGCCGGAATAGAAGCTTTCTTT	CASKTAGTAGIEAFF
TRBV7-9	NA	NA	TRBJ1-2	TGTGCCAGCAGGATGTCGGGGGGCTTTGGCTACACCTTC	CASRMSGGFGYTF
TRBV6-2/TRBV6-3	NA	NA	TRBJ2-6	TGTGCCAGCCACAGGACAGACTCAGCGTGGTCTGGGGCCAACGTCCTGACTTTC	CASHRTDSAWSGANVLTF
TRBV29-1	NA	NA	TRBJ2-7	TGCAGCGTTGAAAGCCCAGGGGGGATCTACGAGCAGTACTTC	CSVESPGGIYEQYF
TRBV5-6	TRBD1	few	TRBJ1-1	TGTGCCAGCAGCTTGACAGGGGAGGGAAACACTGAAGCTTTCTTT	CASSLTGEGNTEAFF
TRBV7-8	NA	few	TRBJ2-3	TGTGCCAGCAGCTTAGCCAGTACGCAGTATTTT	CASSLASTQYF
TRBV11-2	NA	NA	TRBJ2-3	TGTGCCAGCAGCCCTCGGGGGGTGGGGGCCTCTAGCACAGATACGCAGTATTTT	CASSPRGVGASSTDTQYF
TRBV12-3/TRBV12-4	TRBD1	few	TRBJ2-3	TGTGCCAGCAGTTCCCGACAGGGCACGCAGTATTTT	CASSSRQGTQYF
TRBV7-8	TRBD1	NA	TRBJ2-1	TGTGCCAGCAGCTGGACGGCAGGGACAGGCAGATCCTACAATGAGCAGTTCTTC	CASSWTAGTGRSYNEQFF
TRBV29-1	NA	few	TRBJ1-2	TGCAGCGTTGAAGCAGGAGTAATGAACTATGGCTACACCTTC	CSVEAGVMNYGYTF
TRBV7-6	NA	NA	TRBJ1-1	TGTGCCAGCAGCTCCCAGGAGGGTTGGGGAACTGAAGCTTTCTTT	CASSSQEGWGTEAFF
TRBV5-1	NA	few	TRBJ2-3	TGCGCCAGCAGCCAGCACTCGGCCCTCACAGATACGCAGTATTTT	CASSQHSALTDTQYF
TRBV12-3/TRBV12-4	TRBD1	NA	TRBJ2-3	TGTGCCAGCAGCACTGACAGGGTCTCTCAAAGCCACGATGCCGATACGCAGTATTTT	CASSTDRVSQSHDADTQYF
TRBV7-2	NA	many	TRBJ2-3	TGTGCCAGCAGCTTAGCGATCACAGATACGCAGTATTTT	CASSLAITDTQYF
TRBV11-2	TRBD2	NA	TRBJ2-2	TGTGCCAGCAGTCTCGGACTAGCGGGGGTCCTCACCGGGGAGCTGTTTTTT	CASSLGLAGVLTGELFF